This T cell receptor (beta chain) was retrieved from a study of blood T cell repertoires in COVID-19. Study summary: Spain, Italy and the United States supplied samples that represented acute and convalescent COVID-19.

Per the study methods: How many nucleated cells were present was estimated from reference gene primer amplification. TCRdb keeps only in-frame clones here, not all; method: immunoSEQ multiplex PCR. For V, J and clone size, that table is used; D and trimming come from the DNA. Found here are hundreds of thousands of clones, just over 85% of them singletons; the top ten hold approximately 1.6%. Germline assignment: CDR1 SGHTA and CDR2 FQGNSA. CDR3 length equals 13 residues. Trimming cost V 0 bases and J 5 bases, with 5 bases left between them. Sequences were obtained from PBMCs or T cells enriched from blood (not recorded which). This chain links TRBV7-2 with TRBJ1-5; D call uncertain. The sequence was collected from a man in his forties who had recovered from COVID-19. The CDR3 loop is CASSLAPYQPQHF. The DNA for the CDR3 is TGTGCCAGCAGCTTAGCTCCCTATCAGCCCCAGCATTTT. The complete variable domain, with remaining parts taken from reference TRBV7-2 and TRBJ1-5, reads GAGVSQSPSNKVTEKGKDVELRCDPISGHTALYWYRQSLGQGLEFLIYFQGNSAPDKSGLPSDRFSAERTGGSVSTLTIQRTQQEDSAVYLCASSLAPYQPQHFGDGTRLSIL.